A single sample is the source of the 10 T cell receptor beta chains below, sequenced in a study of cytomegalovirus exposure and HLA in healthy donors. 60 Vbeta and 13 Jbeta primers were used in PCR. TCRdb keeps only in-frame clones here, not all; method: immunoSEQ multiplex PCR. The data contain about 70,000 clones, around 86% of them seen just once; the ten biggest clones take up 2%. The sequenced sample consisted of PBMCs. The receptors here all came from a woman aged 30 to 39 in good health and CMV-seronegative.

The rearrangement joins TRBV28 to TRBJ1-3; 8 bases are a match to TRBD1. CDR1 is MDHEN, CDR2 SYDVKM, per germline. The J segment lost 0 bases and the V segment lost 5 bases, leaving 9 bases of the junction unmatched. This CDR3 contains 17 residues. CDR3 coding DNA: TGTGCCAGCAGTCCCCTTGGGACAGGAATCTCTGGAAACACCATATATTTT. This encodes CASSPLGTGISGNTIYF.

V is TRBV11-2 and J is TRBJ1-2; 8 nucleotides match TRBD1. The CDR3 runs to 16 residues. Germline V gene lookup returns CDR1 SGHAT and CDR2 FQNNGV. V dropped 0 bases and J dropped 7; count of bases not matched to a gene: 10. The CDR3 nucleotides read TGTGCCAGCAGCTTAGATCTTTCAGGACAGGGCGGTGGCTACACCTTC. Its protein is CASSLDLSGQGGGYTF.

The chain uses TRBV19 and TRBJ2-7; 9 bases line up with TRBD1. Germline-derived CDR1 and CDR2 are LNHDA and SQIVND (reference sequence). This CDR3 is 14 amino acids long. The V and J ends lost 3 bases and 2 bases, in that order; junction bases with no gene match: 2. CDR3 loop: CASSIRDRAYEQYF. CDR3 DNA sequence: TGTGCCAGTAGTATCCGGGACAGGGCCTACGAGCAGTACTTC.

CDR3 protein: CATSRTGTGPGYTF. The CDR3 coding sequence is TGTGCCACCAGCAGAACCGGGACAGGGCCTGGCTACACCTTC. V gene TRBV15 combines with J gene TRBJ1-2; 9 nucleotides line up with TRBD1. Trimming took 2 bases from V and 7 from J; bases not matched to a gene: 5. The germline CDR1 and CDR2 sequences are LNHNV and YYDKDF (reference sequence). This CDR3 region has 14 residues.

This chain connects TRBV2 to TRBJ2-5, with 12 bases that match TRBD1. The CDR3 is 14 residues long. In germline, CDR1 is SNHLY, CDR2 FYNNEI. J lost 11 bases, V lost 8 bases, and 12 bases had no gene match. As DNA, the CDR3 is TGTGCCAGCGACCGGCGGGACAGGGGGCGGGAGCAGTACTTC. Its translation is CASDRRDRGREQYF.

In DNA form, the CDR3 reads TGCAGCGTTCTACAGGGGGGGAACACCGGGGAGCTGTTTTTT. It encodes CSVLQGGNTGELFF. The genes are TRBV29-1 and TRBJ2-2; 8 positions agree with TRBD1. Germline V gene data show CDR1 as SQVTM and CDR2 as ANQGSEA. This CDR3 comprises 14 residues. J gave up 1 base and V 5 bases, and 3 bases lay outside the gene matches.

The chain combines TRBV7-9 with TRBJ2-1; possible D gene TRBD2, 5 bases. Germline assignment: CDR1 SEHNR and CDR2 FQNEAQ (reference sequence). V shed 4 bases and J shed 1 base, with 5 bases lying between them. The CDR3 runs to 13 residues. The CDR3 coding sequence is TGTGCCAGCAGCTGGGAGTCCTACAATGAGCAGTTCTTC. Its protein product is CASSWESYNEQFF.

The chain recombines TRBV9 with TRBJ2-1, with TRBD2 matching 9 bases. The V and J ends lost 3 bases and 4 bases, in that order; junction bases with no gene match: 8. Germline assignment: CDR1 SGDLS and CDR2 YYNGEE. This CDR3 has 16 amino acids. CDR3 in amino acids: CASSGTGGGGYNEQFF. CDR3 sequence (DNA): TGTGCCAGCAGCGGCACGGGCGGGGGGGGTTACAATGAGCAGTTCTTC.

CDR3 in amino acids: CASSLGSEQFF. The CDR3 nucleotides are TGTGCCAGCAGCCTGGGGAGTGAGCAGTTCTTC. This rearrangement joins TRBV5-4 to TRBJ2-1; the D gene is possibly TRBD2 (5 bases). Trimming took off 4 bases at V and 9 bases at J, with 8 bases between the two ends. CDR3 length: 11 residues. CDR1 SGHNT and CDR2 YYREEE come from the germline V gene (reference sequence).

The chain links TRBV30 to TRBJ2-1; 9 bases line up with TRBD2. The CDR3 has 12 residues. Germline V gives CDR1 GTSNPN, CDR2 SVGIG (reference sequence). Germline trimming cut 5 bases from V and 12 bases from J; bases unmatched to any gene: 8. As DNA, the CDR3 is TGTGCCTGGGGGGGCGGGAGGGCCCGGCAGTTCTTC. Residues: CAWGGGRARQFF.